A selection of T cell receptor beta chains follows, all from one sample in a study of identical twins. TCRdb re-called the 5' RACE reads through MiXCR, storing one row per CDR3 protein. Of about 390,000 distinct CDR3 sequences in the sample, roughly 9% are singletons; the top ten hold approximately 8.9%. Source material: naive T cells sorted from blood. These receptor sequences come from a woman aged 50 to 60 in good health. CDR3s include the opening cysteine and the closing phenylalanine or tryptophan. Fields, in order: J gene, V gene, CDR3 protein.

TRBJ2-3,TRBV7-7,CASSLEGRDADTDTQYF
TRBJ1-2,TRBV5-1,CASSARQDNYGYTF
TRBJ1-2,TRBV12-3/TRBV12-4,CASSRWGDGYTF
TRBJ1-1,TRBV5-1,CASSLDRTGVLNTEAFF
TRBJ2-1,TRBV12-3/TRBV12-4,CASTMGTSGIEQFF
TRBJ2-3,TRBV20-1,CSARGVLMEIDTQYF
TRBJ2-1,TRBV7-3,CASSPDTAYNEQFF
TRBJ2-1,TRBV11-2,CASSSPRDGRGVF
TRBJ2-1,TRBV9,CASSVRRIGFDEQFF
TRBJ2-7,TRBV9,CASSVSPRGSSYEQYF
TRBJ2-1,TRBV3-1,CASSQDQGVYLSNEQFF
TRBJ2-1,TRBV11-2,CASSTLVRVNEQFF
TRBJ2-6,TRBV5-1,CASSLFGERVISGANVLTF
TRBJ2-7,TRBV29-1,CSACAIEQYF
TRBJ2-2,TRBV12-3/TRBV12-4,CATPGLAGAVTGELFF
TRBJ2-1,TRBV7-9,CASSLTFRTSGSINEQFF
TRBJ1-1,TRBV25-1,CASRNRGWNTEAFF
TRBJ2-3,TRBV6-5,CASSWSSLDTQYF
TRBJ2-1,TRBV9,CASSVVPENNEQFF
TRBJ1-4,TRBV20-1,CSARVQGRREKLFF
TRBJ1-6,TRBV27,CASGTDSNSPLHF
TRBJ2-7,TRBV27,CASSPHVSYEQYF
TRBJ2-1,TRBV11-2,CASSPGQPQQFF
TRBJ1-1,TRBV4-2,CASSQGGGGAVAEAFF
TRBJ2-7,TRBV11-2,CASGGMTRTLREQYF
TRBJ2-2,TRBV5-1,CASSLARLAASTGELFF
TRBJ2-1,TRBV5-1,CASSLISGISSDEQFF
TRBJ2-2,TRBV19,CASVTGGAPSGELFF
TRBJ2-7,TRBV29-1,CSAGLARPPGGEQYF
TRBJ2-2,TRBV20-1,CSARDKGFTSTGELFF
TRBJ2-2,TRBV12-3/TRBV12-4,CASRLRRDPGELFF
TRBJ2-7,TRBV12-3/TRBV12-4,CASSARLAGRYEQYF
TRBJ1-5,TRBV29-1,CSVEDGNQPQHF
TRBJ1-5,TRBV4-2,CASSPRQLDGNQPQHF
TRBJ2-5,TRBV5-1,CASSLAPGGETQYF
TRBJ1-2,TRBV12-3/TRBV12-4,CASSVGTGHGYTF
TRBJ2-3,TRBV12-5,CAISTDTQYF
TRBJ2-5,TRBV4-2,CASSRRSQETQYF
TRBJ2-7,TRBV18,CASSLVGFEQYF
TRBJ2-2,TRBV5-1,CASSLSEGYTGELFF
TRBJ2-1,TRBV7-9,CASSPRLAVNNEQFF
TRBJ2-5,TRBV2,CASSEARPSTQYF
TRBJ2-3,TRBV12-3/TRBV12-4,CASRRLAVSTDTQYF
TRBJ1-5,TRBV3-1,CASSQQDRGRAQPQHF
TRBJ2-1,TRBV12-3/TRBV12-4,CASSLEDNEQFF
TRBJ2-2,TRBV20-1,CSASVLAGNTGELFF